This T cell receptor beta chain was recorded in a study of blood T cell repertoires in COVID-19 (TCRdb year 2020). Concerning the study at large: Samples covering the acute and convalescent phases of COVID-19 were provided by collaborators in the United States, Italy and Spain. The prospective study material was composed of cDNA or gDNA derived from T cells, B-cell-depleted T cells, or PBMCs. Nearly every sample came with metadata listing a de-identified subject ID, COVID-19 status, age in years and sex. A freely available public database, intended as a resource for researchers studying the immune response to SARS-CoV-2, is where the repertoires were released. Deeply sampled blood TCRbeta repertoires from subjects exposed to, actively infected with, or recovered from COVID-19 were included in the dataset. Where HLA class I and class II types were available, the types were taken from metadata supplied by the sample provider, not from assay-based typing. The samples were drawn from two sources: the first 160 participants of the ongoing ImmuneRACE study, and over 1,000 subjects contributed by 6 global collaborators. Beyond this particular receptor, the publication reports: How much clinical and demographic metadata was included differed by source and by participant, and the metadata was provided uncurated.

TCRbeta CDR3 regions were amplified from genomic DNA by means of the immunoSEQ Assay, a bias-controlled multiplex PCR. The authors' pipeline ran thus. The number of nucleated cells in each sample was estimated from the amplification of reference gene primers within the assay. To quantify the absolute abundance of each unique TCRbeta CDR3 rearrangement, sequence reads were collapsed and filtered. For each sample, productive Simpson clonality was calculated as the square root of Simpson's diversity index over productive rearrangements. This is the immuneACCESS table as TCRdb keeps it, with only in-frame sequences that have V and J called. A part of the clones is gone; compared with another copy, unresolved V genes explain less than half, and the rest is unexplained. V and J calls plus clone size are reproduced from that table; the DNA served to infer D and trimming. Across this sample there are approximately 350,000 clones, with over 80% seen only once. The top ten clonotypes cover 5.1% of the sample.

With respect to this clone: Its binding antigen is unknown. Within one base of it there is no much larger clone, and no base qualities were kept.

The germline V gene (reference sequence) gives CDR1 as WNHNN and CDR2 as SYGVQD. Trimming costs V 10 bases and J 5 bases, and their ends lie 36 bases apart. From the cysteine through the phenylalanine, the CDR3 covers 19 amino acids. Only the CDR3 part of the read is kept: 57 bases, read in frame from the first base. Enrolling through a virtual design, the prospective study's participants ranged in age from roughly 18 to 89 years and lived across about two dozen United States geographic areas. To assign participants to cohorts, the prospective study relied on clinical history that participants themselves reported in a screening survey and a study questionnaire. For ImmuneRACE Cohort 3, a participant was defined as recovered based on two consecutive negative NP/OP PCR tests, clearance by a healthcare professional, or resolution of symptoms. Mobile phlebotomists in the prospective study collected whole blood, serum and a nasopharyngeal or oropharyngeal swab from every participant. Participants in the prospective study had the option to provide additional blood draws and questionnaires over a roughly 2-month period. Before DNA extraction, prospective study blood samples were shipped either frozen or at room temperature.

Recombination joined TRBV10-1 with TRBJ2-7; 6 matching bases give a weak D call of TRBD1. The source material was PBMCs or T cells enriched from blood (not recorded which). This receptor was identified in a woman aged 45-59 years who had recovered from COVID-19. Read as DNA, the sequence is TGCGCCATCGACCAAACACAGGGTAAGTGGCGGTTTGTTTCCCACGAGCAGTACTTC. Its translation is CAIDQTQGKWRFVSHEQYF.